This T cell receptor beta chain was sequenced for a study of cytomegalovirus exposure and HLA in healthy donors. Study information: Most genotyped donors, around four fifths of around 370, had Caucasian-associated genetic ancestry. Findings and caveats of the study: Across donors, presence/absence analyses took sequencing depth to be roughly uniform. In an earlier analysis, most TCR beta V segments were productive about 87% or about 30% of the time. Accurate predictions that matched the HLA-A and HLA-B alleles of most subjects were reportedly made from TCR beta sequences.

The PCR ran on 60 Vbeta and 13 Jbeta primers. TCRdb keeps only in-frame clones here, not all; method: immunoSEQ multiplex PCR. The data contain under 250,000 clones, 85% of them singletons. The CDR3 extends over 15 amino acids. CDR1 and CDR2 (germline): MNHNY, SVGAGI (reference sequence). V lost 2 bases to trimming and J lost 4 bases; unmatched junction nucleotides: 4. In regard to this clone: Antigen unknown.

This sequence was found in a woman aged 50 to 65 in good health and CMV-seronegative. The chain employs TRBV6-6 and TRBJ1-3; 8 positions match TRBD1. The sample comprised PBMCs. This CDR3 reads CASSYGQGLGNTIYF. The CDR3 DNA sequence: TGTGCCAGCAGTTACGGACAGGGACTAGGAAACACCATATATTTT.